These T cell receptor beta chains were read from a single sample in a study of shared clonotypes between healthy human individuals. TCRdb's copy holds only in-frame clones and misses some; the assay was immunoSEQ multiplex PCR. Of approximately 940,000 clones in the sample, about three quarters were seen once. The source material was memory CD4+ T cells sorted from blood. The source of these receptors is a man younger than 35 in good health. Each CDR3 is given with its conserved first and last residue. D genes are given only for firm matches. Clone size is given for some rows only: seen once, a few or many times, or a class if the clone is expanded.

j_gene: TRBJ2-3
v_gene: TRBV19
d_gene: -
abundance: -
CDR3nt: TGTGCCAGTAGTTTTTTACAGGGAAAGGGGACAGATACGCAGTATTTT
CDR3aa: CASSFLQGKGTDTQYF

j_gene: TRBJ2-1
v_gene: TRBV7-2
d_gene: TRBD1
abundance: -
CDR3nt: TGTGCCAGCAGCCCACAGGGGGCGGGCAAGTACAATGAGCAGTTCTTC
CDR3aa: CASSPQGAGKYNEQFF

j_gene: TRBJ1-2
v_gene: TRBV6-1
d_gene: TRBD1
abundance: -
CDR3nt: TGTGCCAGCAGTGTAACCGGGACAGGGAAGTTCGGTGGCTACACCTTC
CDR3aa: CASSVTGTGKFGGYTF

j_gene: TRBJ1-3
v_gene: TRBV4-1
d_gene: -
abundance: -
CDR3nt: TGCGCCAGCAGTCGATACCGGGACGAAGGAAACACCATATATTTT
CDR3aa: CASSRYRDEGNTIYF

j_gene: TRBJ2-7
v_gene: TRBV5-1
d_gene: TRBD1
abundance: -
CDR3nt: TGCGCCAGCAGCCCGGGACAGAACTACGAGCAGTACTTC
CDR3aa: CASSPGQNYEQYF

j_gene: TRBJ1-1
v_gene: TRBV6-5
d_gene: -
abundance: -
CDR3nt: TGTGCCAGCAGTAGGTGGGAGAACACTGAAGCTTTCTTT
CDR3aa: CASSRWENTEAFF

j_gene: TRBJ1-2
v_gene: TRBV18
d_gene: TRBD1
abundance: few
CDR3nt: TGTGCCAGCTCACCATCAGGGGGCGGCTACACCTTC
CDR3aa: CASSPSGGGYTF

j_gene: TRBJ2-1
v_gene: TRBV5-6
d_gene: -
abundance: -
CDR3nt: TGTGCCAGCAGCTTGGGGCAGGGTATATCCTACAATGAGCAGTTCTTC
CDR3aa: CASSLGQGISYNEQFF

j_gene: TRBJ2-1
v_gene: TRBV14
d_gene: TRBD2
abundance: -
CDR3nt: TGTGCCAGCAGCCAAGCCGGGCTAGCGGGGGGGTACAATGAGCAGTTCTTC
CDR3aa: CASSQAGLAGGYNEQFF

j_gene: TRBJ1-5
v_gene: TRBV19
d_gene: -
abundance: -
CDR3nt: TGTGCCAGTAGTATCGCAGGGCAGGGAAATCAGCCCCAGCATTTT
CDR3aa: CASSIAGQGNQPQHF

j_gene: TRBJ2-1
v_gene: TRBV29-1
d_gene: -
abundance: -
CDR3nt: TGCAGCGTTGATGTTGACAGTTCGTTTTCTAATCAGTTCTTC
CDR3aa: CSVDVDSSFSNQFF

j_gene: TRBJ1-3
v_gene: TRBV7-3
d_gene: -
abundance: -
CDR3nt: TGTGCCAGCAGCCAGGGGACACCGGAGAGCACCATATATTTT
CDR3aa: CASSQGTPESTIYF

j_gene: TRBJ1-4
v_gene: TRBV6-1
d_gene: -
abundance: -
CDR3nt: TGTGCCAGTCTTCGGGGGGAAAAACTGTTTTTT
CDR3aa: CASLRGEKLFF

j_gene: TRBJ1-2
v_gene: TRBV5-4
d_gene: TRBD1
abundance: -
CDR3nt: TGTGCCACCAACCCTGGGGCAGGGGGCTATGGCTACACCTTC
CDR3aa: CATNPGAGGYGYTF

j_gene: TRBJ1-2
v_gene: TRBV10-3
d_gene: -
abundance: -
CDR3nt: TGTGCCATCAGTGAGTTTACAGGGTTGAGTTACGGCTACACCTTC
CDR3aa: CAISEFTGLSYGYTF

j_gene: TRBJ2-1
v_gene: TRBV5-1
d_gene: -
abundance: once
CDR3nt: TGCGCCAGCAGAGAAGGGAATGAGCAGTTCTTC
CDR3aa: CASREGNEQFF

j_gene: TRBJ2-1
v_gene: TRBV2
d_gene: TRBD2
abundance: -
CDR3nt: TGTGCCAGCAGCGCCAGCGGGATAGGGTACAATGAGCAGTTCTTC
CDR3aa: CASSASGIGYNEQFF

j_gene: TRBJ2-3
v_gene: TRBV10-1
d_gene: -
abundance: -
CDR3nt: TGCGCCAACCACATGGAGCTGGCAGATACGCAGTATTTT
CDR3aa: CANHMELADTQYF

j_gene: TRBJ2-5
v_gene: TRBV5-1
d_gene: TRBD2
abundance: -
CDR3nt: TGCGCCAGCAGCTTAACTAGCGGGGGGGAGACCCAGTACTTC
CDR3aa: CASSLTSGGETQYF

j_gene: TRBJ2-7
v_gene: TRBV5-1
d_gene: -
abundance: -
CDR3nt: TGCGCCAGCAGCCCGCGGGGCAATTCCTACGAGCAGTACTTC
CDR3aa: CASSPRGNSYEQYF

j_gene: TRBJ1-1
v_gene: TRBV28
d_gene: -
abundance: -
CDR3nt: TGTGCCAGCAGTCCCCCCGGGAGAGGGCGCTACACTGAAGCTTTCTTT
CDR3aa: CASSPPGRGRYTEAFF

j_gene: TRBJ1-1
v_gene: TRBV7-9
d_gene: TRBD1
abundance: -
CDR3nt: TGTGCCAGCAGCTTTAGCCAACAGGGGGGCCTTGCTTTCTTT
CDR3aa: CASSFSQQGGLAFF

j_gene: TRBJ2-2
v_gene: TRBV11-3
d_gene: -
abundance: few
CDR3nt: TGTGCCAGCAGTTTTACGGGGATGTCCGGGGAGCTGTTTTTT
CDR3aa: CASSFTGMSGELFF

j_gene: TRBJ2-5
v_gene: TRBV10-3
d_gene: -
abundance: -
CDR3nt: TGTGCCATCAGTGAGAGCCGTGAGGGGGTAGGGCTATGGACCCAGTACTTC
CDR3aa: CAISESREGVGLWTQYF

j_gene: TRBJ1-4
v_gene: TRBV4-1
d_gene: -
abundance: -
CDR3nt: TGCGCCAGCAGCCAAGAGGGCAGGCGCGGAGAAAAACTGTTTTTT
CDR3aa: CASSQEGRRGEKLFF

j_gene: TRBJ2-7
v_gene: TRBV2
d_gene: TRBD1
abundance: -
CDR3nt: TGTGCCAGCCAGGGACAGGGGGCGTGGGAGCAGTACTTC
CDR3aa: CASQGQGAWEQYF

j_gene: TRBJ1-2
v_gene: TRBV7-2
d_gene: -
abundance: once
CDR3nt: TGTGCCAGCAGGCGAGGACTCCTAGGCTATGGCTACACCTTC
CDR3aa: CASRRGLLGYGYTF

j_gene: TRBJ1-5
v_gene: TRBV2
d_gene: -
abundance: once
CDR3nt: TGTGCCAGCAGTTCCAAGCGAGAGGGGAGGAATAGCAATCAGCCCCAGCATTTT
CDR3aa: CASSSKREGRNSNQPQHF

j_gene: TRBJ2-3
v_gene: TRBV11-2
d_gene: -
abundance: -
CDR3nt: TGTGCCAGCAGCTTGCGGGGCCAACGCACAGATACGCAGTATTTT
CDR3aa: CASSLRGQRTDTQYF

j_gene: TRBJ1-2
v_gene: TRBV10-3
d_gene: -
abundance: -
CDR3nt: TGTGCCACCGCCGGGGCCGCCGAGGACTATGGCTACACCTTC
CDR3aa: CATAGAAEDYGYTF

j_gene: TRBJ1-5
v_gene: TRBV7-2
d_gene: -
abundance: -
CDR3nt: TGTGCCAGCAGCTCCCCTAAACAGGGCTGGAATCAGCCCCAGCATTTT
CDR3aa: CASSSPKQGWNQPQHF

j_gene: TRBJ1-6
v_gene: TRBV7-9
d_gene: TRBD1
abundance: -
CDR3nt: TGTGCCAGCAGCTTTGGACAGGAGAATTCACCCCTCCACTTT
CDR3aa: CASSFGQENSPLHF

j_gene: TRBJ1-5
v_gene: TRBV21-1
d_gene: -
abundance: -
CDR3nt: TGTGCCAGCAGCAAAGGCATAAGAAAGGGACAGGGGGGCAATCAGCCCCAGCATTTT
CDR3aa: CASSKGIRKGQGGNQPQHF

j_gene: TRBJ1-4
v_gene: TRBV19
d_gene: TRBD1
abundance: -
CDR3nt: TGTGCCAGTCGGGACAGACTTAATGAAAAACTGTTTTTT
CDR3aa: CASRDRLNEKLFF

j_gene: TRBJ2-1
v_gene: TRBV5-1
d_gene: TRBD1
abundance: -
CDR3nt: TGCGCCAGCAGCTTCAGGACAGGGAGCTCCTACAATGAGCAGTTCTTC
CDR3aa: CASSFRTGSSYNEQFF

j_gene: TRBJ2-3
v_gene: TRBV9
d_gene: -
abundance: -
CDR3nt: TGTGCCAGCAGCGTAAGGGAGAGTGGCACAGATACGCAGTATTTT
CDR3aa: CASSVRESGTDTQYF

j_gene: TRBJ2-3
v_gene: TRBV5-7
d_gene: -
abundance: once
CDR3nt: TGTGCCAGCAGCTATTGGGCGACAGCCTTCCGCACAGATACGCAGTATTTT
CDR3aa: CASSYWATAFRTDTQYF

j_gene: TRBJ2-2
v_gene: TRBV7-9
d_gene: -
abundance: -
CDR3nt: TGTGCCAGCAGCATTCTTGGGACAACCGGGGAGCTGTTTTTT
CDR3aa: CASSILGTTGELFF

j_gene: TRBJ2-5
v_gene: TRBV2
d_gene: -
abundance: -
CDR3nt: TGTGCCAGCAGTGCCCCGGGACGGACCACAGAGACCCAGTACTTC
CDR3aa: CASSAPGRTTETQYF

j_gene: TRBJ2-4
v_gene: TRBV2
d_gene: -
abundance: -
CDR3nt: TGTGCCAGCAGTGATCGGGCTAGGGCCCCCAACATTCAGTACTTC
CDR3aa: CASSDRARAPNIQYF

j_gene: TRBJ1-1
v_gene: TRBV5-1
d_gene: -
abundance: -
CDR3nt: TGCGCCAGCCGACCGACAGGATGGGATGGCACTGAAGCTTTCTTT
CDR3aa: CASRPTGWDGTEAFF

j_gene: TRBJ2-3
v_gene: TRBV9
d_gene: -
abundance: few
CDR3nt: TGTGCCAGCAGCGTAGAAATGGGGTACCCAGATACGCAGTATTTT
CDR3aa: CASSVEMGYPDTQYF

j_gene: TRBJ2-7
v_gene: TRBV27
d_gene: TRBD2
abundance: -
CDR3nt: TGTGCCAGCAGTTTATCGACGACTAGCGGGAGTTCCGAGCAGTACTTC
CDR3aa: CASSLSTTSGSSEQYF

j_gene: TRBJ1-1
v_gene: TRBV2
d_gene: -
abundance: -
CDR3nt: TGTGCCAGCAGAAACGGGGTATTGAACACTGAAGCTTTCTTT
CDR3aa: CASRNGVLNTEAFF

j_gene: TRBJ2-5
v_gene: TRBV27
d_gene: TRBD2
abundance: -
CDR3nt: TGTGCCAGCAGCATAAGCGGGGGGGTAAGGGAGACCCAGTACTTC
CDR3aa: CASSISGGVRETQYF

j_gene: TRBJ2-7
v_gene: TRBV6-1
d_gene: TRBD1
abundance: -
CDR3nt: TGTGCCAGCAGTGCGCGGGACAGGGGAGCAGGGGGGACATACGAGCAGTACTTC
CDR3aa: CASSARDRGAGGTYEQYF

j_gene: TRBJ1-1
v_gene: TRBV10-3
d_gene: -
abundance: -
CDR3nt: TGTGCCATCAGGGATCAGGGGCGGACTGAAGCTTTCTTT
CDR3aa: CAIRDQGRTEAFF

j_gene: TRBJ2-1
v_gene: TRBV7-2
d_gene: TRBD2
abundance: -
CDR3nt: TGTGCCAGCAGCCAAACGGGACTAGCGGGAGTGGTTGAGCAGTTCTTC
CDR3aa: CASSQTGLAGVVEQFF

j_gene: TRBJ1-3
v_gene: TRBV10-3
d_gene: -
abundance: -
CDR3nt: TGTGCCATCAGTGAGTCCCCAAATGGAAACACCATATATTTT
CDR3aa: CAISESPNGNTIYF